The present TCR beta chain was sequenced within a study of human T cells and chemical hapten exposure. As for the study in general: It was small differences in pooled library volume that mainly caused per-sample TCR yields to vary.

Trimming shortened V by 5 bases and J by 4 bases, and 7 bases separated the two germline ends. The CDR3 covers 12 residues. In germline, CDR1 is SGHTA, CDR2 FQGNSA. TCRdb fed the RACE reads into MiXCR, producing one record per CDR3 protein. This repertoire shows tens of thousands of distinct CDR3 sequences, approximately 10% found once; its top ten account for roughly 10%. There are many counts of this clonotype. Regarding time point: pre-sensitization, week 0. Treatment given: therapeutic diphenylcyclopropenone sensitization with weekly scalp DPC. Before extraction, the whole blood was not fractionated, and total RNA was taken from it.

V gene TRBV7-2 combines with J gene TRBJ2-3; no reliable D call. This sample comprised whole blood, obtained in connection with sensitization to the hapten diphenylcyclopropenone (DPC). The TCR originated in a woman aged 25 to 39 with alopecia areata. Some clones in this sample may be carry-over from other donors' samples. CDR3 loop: CASSPSADTQYF. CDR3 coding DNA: TGTGCCAGCAGCCCCTCCGCAGATACGCAGTATTTT.